This paragraph covers one T cell receptor beta chain sequence. Produced via immunoSEQ multiplex PCR; TCRdb's table is partial and in-frame only. The data hold 27,000 or so clones, with about 87% observed a single time. The sample comes from a study of blood T cell repertoires in COVID-19. The germline gives CDR1 SEHNR, CDR2 FQNEAQ (reference sequence). The CDR3 extends over 14 amino acids. Germline trimming cut 8 bases from V and 5 bases from J; bases unmatched to any gene: 7. The sample taken for sequencing was peripheral blood. The sequence came from a human donor in a cohort sampled during active COVID-19. The chain is built from TRBV7-9 and TRBJ2-2; 8 bases agree with TRBD1. The CDR3 nucleotides read TGTGCCAGCGGACAGGGAGGCTTGACCGGGGAGCTGTTTTTT. It specifies CASGQGGLTGELFF. The variable domain in full, with the rest retrieved from reference TRBV7-9 and TRBJ2-2, is DTGVSQNPRHKITKRGQNVTFRCDPISEHNRLYWYRQTLGQGPEFLTYFQNEAQLEKSRLLSDRFSAERPKGSFSTLEIQRTEQGDSAMYLCASGQGGLTGELFFGEGSRLTVL.